Listed below are T cell receptor beta chains from one sample, sequenced in a study of blood T cell repertoires in COVID-19. Produced via immunoSEQ multiplex PCR; TCRdb's table is partial and in-frame only. The data hold some 150,000 clones, with around four fifths observed a single time. The sequencing sample was made of peripheral blood. These receptors were obtained from a woman aged 40 to 50 with active or convalescent COVID-19. The CDR3 runs from the conserved cysteine through the conserved F or W. Fields, in order: D gene, clone size, V gene, J gene, CDR3 DNA, CDR3 protein. The D gene is left open where the match is weak. Only some rows state a clone size, as once, few, many or a class for expanded clones.

d_gene: TRBD1
abundance: NA
v_gene: TRBV28
j_gene: TRBJ1-2
CDR3nt: TGTGCCAGCAGTTTAGGGACAGGGATCGGCTACACCTTC
CDR3aa: CASSLGTGIGYTF

d_gene: TRBD1
abundance: NA
v_gene: TRBV25-1
j_gene: TRBJ1-1
CDR3nt: TGTGCCAGCAGTGGGCTCAAAAGGGGGCCTGAAGCTTTCTTT
CDR3aa: CASSGLKRGPEAFF

d_gene: TRBD1
abundance: few
v_gene: TRBV30
j_gene: TRBJ2-7
CDR3nt: TGTGCCTGGGGGGACAGGCCCTACGAGCAGTACTTC
CDR3aa: CAWGDRPYEQYF

d_gene: NA
abundance: NA
v_gene: TRBV15
j_gene: TRBJ1-4
CDR3nt: TGTGCCACCAGCAGAGATAGAGATGAAAAACTGTTTTTT
CDR3aa: CATSRDRDEKLFF

d_gene: TRBD2
abundance: NA
v_gene: TRBV4-2
j_gene: TRBJ2-2
CDR3nt: TGTGCCAGCAGCCAAGAGGCTAGCGGGGGCCTGAACACCGGGGAGCTGTTTTTT
CDR3aa: CASSQEASGGLNTGELFF

d_gene: NA
abundance: NA
v_gene: TRBV5-1
j_gene: TRBJ1-1
CDR3nt: TGCGCCAGCGCTGGAGTTGAAGCTTTCTTT
CDR3aa: CASAGVEAFF

d_gene: NA
abundance: NA
v_gene: TRBV19
j_gene: TRBJ1-2
CDR3nt: TGTGCCAGTAGTCCTTACACCGGCGGGGGCTATGGCTACACCTTC
CDR3aa: CASSPYTGGGYGYTF

d_gene: NA
abundance: NA
v_gene: TRBV28
j_gene: TRBJ1-5
CDR3nt: TGTGCCAGCAGTCCCCCCGCGGGGTATCTACATTTT
CDR3aa: CASSPPAGYLHF

d_gene: NA
abundance: NA
v_gene: TRBV5-1
j_gene: TRBJ2-1
CDR3nt: TGCGCCAGCAGCGACCGGGCAGGGGAGAGTGAGCAGTTCTTC
CDR3aa: CASSDRAGESEQFF

d_gene: TRBD1
abundance: NA
v_gene: TRBV5-1
j_gene: TRBJ1-5
CDR3nt: TGCGCCAGCAGCCAAGGACAGGGCAATCAGCCCCAGCATTTT
CDR3aa: CASSQGQGNQPQHF

d_gene: TRBD1
abundance: NA
v_gene: TRBV7-8
j_gene: TRBJ2-5
CDR3nt: TGTGCCAGCAGCTTAGGGGGGACAGTCGAAGAGACCCAGTACTTC
CDR3aa: CASSLGGTVEETQYF